The 9 T cell receptor beta chains below come from one sample, sequenced in a study of OX40 agonist ivuxolimab in advanced cancers. Here immunoSEQ multiplex PCR was the method, and the copy in TCRdb shows in-frame clones only, minus some. Found here are 50,000 to 65,000 clones, 82% of them singletons; the top ten hold 3.5% to 4.5%. The specimen was CD4+ or CD8+ T cells sorted from blood, collected in a trial of the OX40 agonist ivuxolimab. The source of these receptors is an adult with an advanced solid tumor such as melanoma, head and neck, liver or kidney cancer.

The gene calls are TRBV6-5 and TRBJ1-4; possible D gene TRBD1, 5 bases. Trimming stripped 2 bases from V and 6 bases from J, with 10 bases between. The germline V gene encodes CDR1 MNHEY and CDR2 SVGAGI. The CDR3 is made up of 14 amino acids. The CDR3 is CASSYRGEDEKLFF. CDR3 bases: TGTGCCAGCAGTTACAGGGGAGAGGATGAAAAACTGTTTTTT.

The chain joins TRBV2 to TRBJ1-5, with D perhaps TRBD1 (5 bases). V was pared by 6 bases and J by 3 bases, with 12 bases between. This CDR3 is 14 amino acids long. CDR1 and CDR2 (germline): SNHLY, FYNNEI. The CDR3 nucleotides read TGTGCCAGCAGCCTAGACAGCCCCAATCAGCCCCAGCATTTT. Protein sequence: CASSLDSPNQPQHF.

This chain connects TRBV5-1 to TRBJ2-1, with D tentatively TRBD1 (5 bases). Germline loops: CDR1 SGHRS, CDR2 YFSETQ. The CDR3 is 15 amino acids. With 0 bases removed from V and 1 base from J, the gap between germline ends came to 8 bases. The CDR3 DNA sequence: TGCGCCAGCAGCTTGGGCGGACAATCCTACAATGAGCAGTTCTTC. Protein sequence: CASSLGGQSYNEQFF.

The V and J genes are TRBV7-2 and TRBJ1-2, with D unresolved. CDR3 length: 12 amino acids. Deletions cut 5 bases from V and 7 bases from J, with 11 bases between. Germline lookup yields CDR1 SGHTA and CDR2 FQGNSA. The CDR3 DNA is TGTGCCAGCAGCGAGCGGCGGCTTGGCTACACCTTC. As protein: CASSERRLGYTF.

In nucleotides, the CDR3 is TGTGCCAGCAGTTTGTCGACGGGGCGCGATGAAAAACTGTTTTTT. As protein: CASSLSTGRDEKLFF. This rearrangement joins TRBV2 to TRBJ1-4, with a tentative D call TRBD1 (5 bases). V dropped 5 bases and J dropped 6 bases, with 16 bases sitting between them. Germline V gene lookup returns CDR1 SNHLY and CDR2 FYNNEI. The CDR3 is 15 residues long.

This chain uses TRBV9 with TRBJ1-3; 7 bases agree with TRBD1. The CDR3 runs 14 residues. Germline loops: CDR1 SGDLS, CDR2 YYNGEE. Losses at the gene ends were 2 bases for V and 4 bases for J; bases not matched to a gene: 3. CDR3 sequence (DNA): TGTGCCAGCAGCGTCCGGGACAGCGGAAACACCATATATTTT. This translates into CASSVRDSGNTIYF.

V is TRBV28 and J is TRBJ1-1; D is uncertain. V lost 7 bases and J 4 bases, leaving 16 bases between the germline ends. Germline V gives CDR1 MDHEN, CDR2 SYDVKM. The CDR3 is made up of 14 amino acids. The CDR3 DNA follows: TGTGCCAGCACGCTCGGGGTTAGATTCACTGAAGCTTTCTTT. It translates to CASTLGVRFTEAFF.

The DNA for the CDR3 is TGCAGCTTCAGCGGCATAACTAACTATGGCTACACCTTC. It is translated as CSFSGITNYGYTF. This chain connects TRBV29-1 to TRBJ1-2, with D hard to call. Trimming left V 8 bases short and J 0 bases short, with 13 bases between. Germline lookup yields CDR1 SQVTM and CDR2 ANQGSEA. CDR3 size: 13 residues.

The rearrangement uses TRBV21-1 and TRBJ2-1; the tabulated D call, TRBD2, remains unverified against the DNA. TRBV21-1 is a pseudogene. The length of the CDR3 is 16 residues. CDR3 sequence reads: CASSKRTSEGGNEQFF. The CDR3 coding sequence is TGTGCCAGCAGCAAACGGACTAGCGAGGGGGGAAATGAGCAGTTCTTC.